This TCR beta chain is from a study of blood T cell repertoires in COVID-19. Per the study methods: From reference gene primer amplification, estimates of nucleated cell counts were derived. Sequencing used immunoSEQ multiplex PCR; TCRdb keeps in-frame clones, though not all of them. V, J and clone size were drawn from that table, and D and trimming were deduced from the DNA. Of 100,000 to 150,000 clones listed, 70% to 75% were seen once; the top ten hold over 5.5%. One Seattle source followed patients from active infection through their disease course. The CDR3 runs 15 residues. Germline CDR1 reads MDHEN; CDR2 reads SYDVKM. Losses at the gene ends were 6 bases for V and 4 bases for J; bases not matched to a gene: 11.

The specimen was peripheral blood. This chain links TRBV28 with TRBJ1-1, with 7 bases fitting TRBD1. The clonotype was recovered from a man older than 75 with COVID-19, enrolled during active disease. As DNA, the CDR3 is TGTGCCAGCAGGGGACACACAGGGGCGGGCACTGAAGCTTTCTTT. Translated, it gives CASRGHTGAGTEAFF. The full variable domain, its missing parts supplied by reference TRBV28 and TRBJ1-1, is DVKVTQSSRYLVKRTGEKVFLECVQDMDHENMFWYRQDPGLGLRLIYFSYDVKMKEKGDIPEGYSVSREKKERFSLILESASTNQTSMYLCASRGHTGAGTEAFFGQGTRLTVV.